The 28 T cell receptor beta chains below come from one sample, sequenced in a study of OX40 agonist ivuxolimab in advanced cancers. Profiling relied on immunoSEQ multiplex PCR, and the TCRdb table lists in-frame clones only, not all of them. The data contain 65,000 to 80,000 clones, 80% to 85% of them singletons. The sample consisted of CD4+ or CD8+ T cells sorted from blood, taken in a trial of the OX40 agonist ivuxolimab. These receptor sequences come from an adult with an advanced solid tumor such as melanoma, head and neck, liver or kidney cancer.

This rearrangement joins TRBV11-2 to TRBJ1-2, with 7 bases fitting TRBD1. Looked up from germline, CDR1 is SGHAT and CDR2 is FQNNGV. This CDR3 comprises 15 residues. V gave up 5 bases and J gave up 6 bases; unmatched junction bases: 12. CDR3 amino acids: CASSPTGAFPNGYTF. CDR3 DNA sequence: TGTGCCAGCAGCCCCACAGGGGCGTTCCCCAATGGCTACACCTTC. The variable domain in full, completed from reference TRBV11-2 and TRBJ1-2, reads EAGVAQSPRYKIIEKRQSVAFWCNPISGHATLYWYQQILGQGPKLLIQFQNNGVVDDSQLPKDRFSAERLKGVDSTLKIQPAKLEDSAVYLCASSPTGAFPNGYTFGSGTRLTVV.

This clone was detected only once. The rearrangement links TRBV4-1 to TRBJ2-7; tentative D call: TRBD2 (5 bases). V lost 1 base and J 2 bases, leaving 12 bases between the germline ends. Germline V gene lookup returns CDR1 MGHRA and CDR2 YSYEKL. The CDR3 length is 15 residues. The CDR3 region is CASSQGARDPYEQYF. The CDR3 DNA follows: TGCGCCAGCAGCCAAGGGGCCCGGGATCCCTACGAGCAGTACTTC.

The chain couples TRBV27 to TRBJ2-2; D remains ambiguous. The CDR3 contains 13 residues. Germline CDR1 and CDR2: MNHEY and SMNVEV (reference sequence). V lost 4 bases, J lost 0 bases, and 3 bases lay in between. CDR3 bases: TGTGCCAGCAGTTGGACGAACACCGGGGAGCTGTTTTTT. Amino acid sequence: CASSWTNTGELFF.

This rearrangement joins TRBV7-2 to TRBJ1-1; D is ambiguous. With 1 base removed from V and 0 bases from J, the gap between germline ends came to 18 bases. The CDR3 totals 18 residues. The germline V gene has CDR1 SGHTA and CDR2 FQGNSA. CDR3 nucleotide sequence: TGTGCCAGCAGCTTAGTCGGTGCCAACCGTCACCTGAACACTGAAGCTTTCTTT. Amino acid sequence: CASSLVGANRHLNTEAFF.

Of note for this clone: Within the sample, other DNA sequences also encode this same CDR3. The CDR3 coding sequence is TGTGCCAGCAGCCTCGGGGGATCTGGGGCCAACGTCCTGACTTTC. Protein: CASSLGGSGANVLTF. This chain connects TRBV28 to TRBJ2-6; possibly TRBD2 for D (6 bases). The CDR3 covers 15 residues. Between the trimmed V and J ends, which lost 6 bases and 1 base, there was a span of 10 bases. CDR1 is MDHEN, CDR2 SYDVKM, per germline.

The genes are TRBV19 and TRBJ1-2, with 9 positions matching TRBD1. This CDR3 contains 15 residues. The J segment lost 2 bases and the V segment lost 1 base, leaving 2 bases of the junction unmatched. CDR1 is LNHDA, CDR2 SQIVND, per germline (reference sequence). The CDR3 protein is CASSIGQGENYGYTF. Here the CDR3 DNA reads TGTGCCAGTAGTATAGGACAGGGGGAGAACTATGGCTACACCTTC.

CDR3 sequence (DNA): TGCGCCAGCAGCTTGGCCACGAATCGATACACAGATACGCAGTATTTT. It encodes CASSLATNRYTDTQYF. The chain joins TRBV5-1 to TRBJ2-3; D gene unclear. This CDR3 spans 16 amino acids. V was pared by 0 bases and J by 2 bases, with 13 bases between. Germline V gene sequence: CDR1 SGHRS, CDR2 YFSETQ.

This clone was counted a few times. This chain connects TRBV5-1 to TRBJ1-5; 10 nucleotides agree with TRBD1. CDR1 is SGHRS and CDR2 is YFSETQ in the germline V gene. The CDR3 has 14 residues. J gave up 4 bases and V 4 bases, and 2 bases lay outside the gene matches. CDR3 region: CASSEGQGNQPQHF. CDR3 in DNA: TGCGCCAGCAGCGAGGGACAGGGGAATCAGCCCCAGCATTTT. The variable domain in full, with the rest retrieved from reference TRBV5-1 and TRBJ1-5, is KAGVTQTPRYLIKTRGQQVTLSCSPISGHRSVSWYQQTPGQGLQFLFEYFSETQRNKGNFPGRFSGRQFSNSRSEMNVSTLELGDSALYLCASSEGQGNQPQHFGDGTRLSIL.

The J gene is TRBJ2-3, the V gene TRBV4-2, with 10 bases that match TRBD2. Germline V gives CDR1 LGHNA, CDR2 YNFKEQ. J lost 3 bases, V lost 3 bases, and 6 bases had no gene match. The CDR3 extends over 16 amino acids. CDR3: CASSQDSAGGTDTQYF. DNA of the CDR3: TGTGCCAGCAGCCAGGATTCAGCGGGGGGGACAGATACGCAGTATTTT.

The sample holds a few counts of this clone. The chain uses TRBV6-1 and TRBJ1-1; D remains unclear. The germline V and J ends were trimmed by 2 bases and 2 bases, with 9 bases remaining between them. CDR1 MNHNS and CDR2 SASEGT come from the germline V gene. The CDR3 length is 14 residues. The CDR3 here is CASSEKNRNTEAFF. In nucleotides, the CDR3 is TGTGCCAGCAGTGAAAAAAACAGAAACACTGAAGCTTTCTTT.

The chain couples TRBV19 to TRBJ2-2; no clear D. Germline loops: CDR1 LNHDA, CDR2 SQIVND (reference sequence). The CDR3 has 11 amino acids. V was shortened by 4 bases and J by 8 bases, with 5 bases between the two germline ends. CDR3 region: CASSTRGELFF. The CDR3 coding sequence is TGTGCCAGTAGTACTAGAGGGGAGCTGTTTTTT.

This chain links TRBV5-6 with TRBJ2-1, with TRBD1 as a possible D gene (6 bases). The CDR3 loop spans 15 amino acids. Trimming left V 3 bases short and J 1 base short, with 11 bases between. The germline gives CDR1 SGHDT, CDR2 YYEEEE. CDR3 DNA: TGTGCCAGCAGCTGGACAGCTAGATCCTACAATGAGCAGTTCTTC. Translated: CASSWTARSYNEQFF.

The V gene is TRBV18, the J gene TRBJ2-1, with 8 positions matching TRBD2. Per the germline V gene, CDR1 is KGHSH and CDR2 is LQKENI. V shed 3 bases, J shed 7 bases, and the junction held 8 bases outside the gene matches. CDR3 size: 15 residues. CDR3 in DNA: TGTGCCAGCTCACCCCCGGGACTAGTCAGAAATGAGCAGTTCTTC. Translated: CASSPPGLVRNEQFF.

This chain joins TRBV19 and TRBJ1-5; tentative D call: TRBD1 (5 bases). CDR3 length: 15 amino acids. The germline CDR1 and CDR2 sequences are LNHDA and SQIVND (reference sequence). Trimming stripped 7 bases from V and 0 bases from J, with 13 bases between. Here the CDR3 reads CASNGRGFSNQPQHF. For the CDR3, the DNA is TGTGCCAGTAATGGGAGGGGATTTAGCAATCAGCCCCAGCATTTT.

V and J are TRBV6-1 and TRBJ2-3; D is possibly TRBD1 or TRBD2 (6 bases each). The CDR3 consists of 16 residues. CDR1 MNHNS and CDR2 SASEGT come from the germline V gene. Trimming cost V 3 bases and J 2 bases, with 15 bases left between them. The CDR3 loop reads CASSDWGALDTDTQYF. As DNA, the CDR3 is TGTGCCAGCAGTGACTGGGGGGCGTTGGACACAGATACGCAGTATTTT.

CDR3 in amino acids: CAWRSSVYLETQYF. CDR3 coding DNA: TGTGCCTGGAGGTCTAGCGTCTACCTAGAGACCCAGTACTTC. This chain uses TRBV30 with TRBJ2-5, with D maybe TRBD2 (6 bases). From germline, CDR1 is GTSNPN and CDR2 SVGIG (reference sequence). V lost 3 bases and J 4 bases, leaving 15 bases between the germline ends. This CDR3 contains 14 residues.

This sequence joins TRBV7-6 and TRBJ1-6; TRBD1 might be the D (5 bases). This CDR3 spans 15 amino acids. Germline V gives CDR1 SGHVS, CDR2 FNYEAQ. The ends were cut back, 5 bases at V and 9 bases at J, with 17 bases in the middle. This CDR3 reads CASSQVQGVGSPLHF. The CDR3, as DNA: TGTGCCAGCAGCCAGGTCCAGGGAGTGGGTTCACCCCTCCACTTT.

The chain is built from TRBV10-3 and TRBJ2-1; tentative D call: TRBD2 (6 bases). The V gene's germline CDR1 is ENHRY and CDR2 SYGVKD. Trimming stripped 10 bases from V and 0 bases from J, with 13 bases between. This CDR3 is built from 14 residues. The CDR3 nucleotides read TGTGCCACGAGGGAGGTGAGCTCCTACAATGAGCAGTTCTTC. Protein: CATREVSSYNEQFF.

The CDR3: CASSLDAVQSQAFF. The CDR3 region has the DNA TGTGCCAGCAGCTTAGATGCCGTACAGTCCCAAGCTTTCTTT. This sequence joins TRBV7-8 and TRBJ1-1; D gene uncertain. Germline assignment: CDR1 SGHVS and CDR2 FQNEAQ. Between the trimmed V and J ends, which lost 1 base and 9 bases, there was a span of 15 bases. This CDR3 is built from 14 residues.

The chain links TRBV7-9 to TRBJ1-6; D uncertain. This CDR3 spans 13 amino acids. Trimming took off 3 bases at V and 7 bases at J, with 7 bases between the two ends. The germline gives CDR1 SEHNR, CDR2 FQNEAQ (reference sequence). CDR3 coding DNA: TGTGCCAGCAGCTTTGACCCAAATTCACCCCTCCACTTT. It is translated as CASSFDPNSPLHF.

The V gene is TRBV4-1, the J gene TRBJ1-5; TRBD1 agrees at 7 bases. The CDR3 extends over 16 amino acids. The germline V gene encodes CDR1 MGHRA and CDR2 YSYEKL. After removal of 2 bases from V and 4 bases from J, the junction contained 8 bases not matched to a gene. CDR3 bases: TGCGCCAGCAGCCAAAACCTCGGGACAGAGAATCAGCCCCAGCATTTT. Residues: CASSQNLGTENQPQHF.

This sequence joins TRBV7-7 and TRBJ2-1; D is tentatively TRBD1 or TRBD2 (5 bases each). The V and J ends lost 0 bases and 7 bases respectively, with 13 bases between them. Germline-derived CDR1 and CDR2 are SSHAT and FNYEAQ (reference sequence). This CDR3 contains 15 residues. The CDR3 region has the DNA TGTGCCAGCAGCTTAGCGCCCGGGGCCGGGAATGAGCAGTTCTTC. Amino acid sequence: CASSLAPGAGNEQFF.

This chain links TRBV6-6 with TRBJ2-7; no firm D call. Per germline, CDR1 MNHNY and CDR2 SVGAGI (reference sequence). Between the trimmed V and J ends, which lost 0 bases and 3 bases, there was a span of 3 bases. The CDR3 has 12 amino acids. CDR3 residues: CASSYSVYEQYF. DNA of the CDR3: TGTGCCAGCAGTTACTCTGTCTACGAGCAGTACTTC.

This clone has just one count. The chain has TRBV5-1 and TRBJ1-1; the D is unclear. CDR1 and CDR2 (germline): SGHRS, YFSETQ. This CDR3 is 14 amino acids long. Deletions cut 0 bases from V and 3 bases from J, with 9 bases between. As DNA, the CDR3 is TGCGCCAGCAGCTTGGCCGGGGTGGACACTGAAGCTTTCTTT. It codes for CASSLAGVDTEAFF.

The chain links TRBV6-6 to TRBJ1-1; D is unresolved. V gave up 7 bases and J gave up 0 bases, with 3 bases separating them. There are 11 residues in the CDR3. The germline gives CDR1 MNHNY, CDR2 SVGAGI (reference sequence). The CDR3 bases are TGTGCCAGCAAGGTGAACACTGAAGCTTTCTTT. This translates into CASKVNTEAFF.

The V gene is TRBV28, the J gene TRBJ2-7; D perhaps matches TRBD1 (6 bases). With 6 bases removed from V and 7 bases from J, the gap between germline ends came to 19 bases. The germline V gene has CDR1 MDHEN and CDR2 SYDVKM. The CDR3 runs to 14 residues. The CDR3 DNA is TGTGCCAGCAGCCTAGTCGGACAGTCGGGGGAGCAGTACTTC. This gives the protein CASSLVGQSGEQYF.

This chain connects TRBV6-6 to TRBJ2-5; tentative D call: TRBD2 (5 bases). This CDR3 spans 15 amino acids. Germline loops: CDR1 MNHNY, CDR2 SVGAGI (reference sequence). CDR3 nucleotide sequence: TGTGCATCTTCTCTGAACGGGAACTACCAAGAGACCCAGTACTTC. Its translation: CASSLNGNYQETQYF.

CDR3 sequence reads: CASHWTGGGNQPQHF. CDR3 bases: TGTGCCAGTCACTGGACAGGGGGAGGCAATCAGCCCCAGCATTTT. The chain couples TRBV6-6 to TRBJ1-5; 10 bases fit TRBD1. The germline gives CDR1 MNHNY, CDR2 SVGAGI (reference sequence). This CDR3 region has 15 residues. V shed 9 bases and J 2 bases; nucleotides not matched to a gene: 7.